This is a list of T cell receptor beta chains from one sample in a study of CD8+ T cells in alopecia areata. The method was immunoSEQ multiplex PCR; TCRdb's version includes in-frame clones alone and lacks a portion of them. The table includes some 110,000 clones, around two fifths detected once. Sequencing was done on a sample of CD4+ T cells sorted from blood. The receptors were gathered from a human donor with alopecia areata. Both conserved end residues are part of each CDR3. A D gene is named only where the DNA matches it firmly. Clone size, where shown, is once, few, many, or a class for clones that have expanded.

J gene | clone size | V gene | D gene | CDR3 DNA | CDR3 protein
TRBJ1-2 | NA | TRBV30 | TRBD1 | TGTGCCTGGAGCCCCCCACAGGGGCCGGTCTATGGCTACACCTTC | CAWSPPQGPVYGYTF
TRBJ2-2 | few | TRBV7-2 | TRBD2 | TGTGCCAGCAGCATCCTCAGCGGGGGCCGTAACACCGGGGAGCTGTTTTTT | CASSILSGGRNTGELFF
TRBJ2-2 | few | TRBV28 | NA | TGTGCCAGCTTTACGGGCCAGAGGACCGGGGAGCTGTTTTTT | CASFTGQRTGELFF
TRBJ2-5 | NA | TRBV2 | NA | TGTGCCAGCCGGAGGGACAGCAACCAAGAGACCCAGTACTTC | CASRRDSNQETQYF
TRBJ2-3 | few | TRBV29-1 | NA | TGCAGCGTTGTCCCTACCGGGGATACGCAGTATTTT | CSVVPTGDTQYF
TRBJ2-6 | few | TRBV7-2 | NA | TGTGCCAGCAGCATACTCCGAGGGACATCTGGGGCCAACGTCCTGACTTTC | CASSILRGTSGANVLTF
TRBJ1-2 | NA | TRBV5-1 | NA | TGCGCCAGCAGCTTGGACAGGGTCGGCTACACCTTC | CASSLDRVGYTF
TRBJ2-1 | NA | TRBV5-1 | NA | TGCGCCAGCAGCCCTAATCAGGGGTCATACAATGAGCAGTTCTTC | CASSPNQGSYNEQFF
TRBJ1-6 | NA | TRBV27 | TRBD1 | TGTGCCAGCAGTTCCTGGACAGGGCAAAATTCACCCCTCCACTTT | CASSSWTGQNSPLHF
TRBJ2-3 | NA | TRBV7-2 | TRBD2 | TGTGCCAGCAGCTTAGCTCTAGCGGGGGGCACAGATACGCAGTATTTT | CASSLALAGGTDTQYF
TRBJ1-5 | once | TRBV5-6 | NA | TGTGCCAGCAGCCGACTCAGGGGCCCCCAGCATTTT | CASSRLRGPQHF
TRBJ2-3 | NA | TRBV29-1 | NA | TGCAGCGTTGGCGGTGGGGATACGCAGTATTTT | CSVGGGDTQYF
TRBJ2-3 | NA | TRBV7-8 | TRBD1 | TGTGCCAGCAGCTCGCGGACAGGGCCAGATACGCAGTATTTT | CASSSRTGPDTQYF
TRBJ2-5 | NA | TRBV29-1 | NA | TGCAGCGTTGATCCAGGGAAGTGGGAGACCCAGTACTTC | CSVDPGKWETQYF
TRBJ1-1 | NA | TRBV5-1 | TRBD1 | TGCGCCAGCAGCTTGATCGTAGGGGGCGCTGAAGCTTTCTTT | CASSLIVGGAEAFF
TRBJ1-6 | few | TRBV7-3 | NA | TGTGCCAGCAGCTTATGGCCAGGGGTTGATTCACCCCTCCACTTT | CASSLWPGVDSPLHF
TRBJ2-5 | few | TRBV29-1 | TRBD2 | TGCAGCGTCGGTCCTGGGACTAGAGGCTCGGGGGAGACCCAGTACTTC | CSVGPGTRGSGETQYF
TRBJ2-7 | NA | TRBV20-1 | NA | TGCAGTGCTTCCCCCTACGAGCAGTACTTC | CSASPYEQYF
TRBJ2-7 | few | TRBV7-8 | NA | TGTGCCAGCAGCTTAGCGCGGCAGGCGCCCCAACGGTACGAGCAGTACTTC | CASSLARQAPQRYEQYF
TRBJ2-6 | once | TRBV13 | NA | TGTGCCAGCAGCCGCAGACAGGGAGGGACCAACGTCCTGACTTTC | CASSRRQGGTNVLTF
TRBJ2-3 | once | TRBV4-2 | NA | TGTGCCAGCAGCCAAGCGGAGGACACAGATACGCAGTATTTT | CASSQAEDTDTQYF
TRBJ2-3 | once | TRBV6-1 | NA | TGTGCCAGCAGGAGTGTGCGTTTTGCAGATACGCAGTATTTT | CASRSVRFADTQYF
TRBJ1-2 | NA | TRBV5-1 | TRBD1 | TGCGCCAGCAGCTTGGGTGGGACAGGGGGCCGTGGCTACACCTTC | CASSLGGTGGRGYTF
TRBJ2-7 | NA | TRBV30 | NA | TGTGCCTGGAGTGTGGACAGTGCCTACGAGCAGTACTTC | CAWSVDSAYEQYF
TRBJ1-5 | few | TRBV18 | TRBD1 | TGTGCCAGCTCACCACCTTCGGGACAGAACAATCAGCCCCAGCATTTT | CASSPPSGQNNQPQHF
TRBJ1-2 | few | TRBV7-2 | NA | TGTGCCAGCAGCTTAGGAGACGGGGCGCGGCTCTATGGCTACACCTTC | CASSLGDGARLYGYTF
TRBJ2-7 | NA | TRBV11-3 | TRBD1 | TGTGCCAGCAGCTTGGACAGGAATTACGAGCAGTACTTC | CASSLDRNYEQYF
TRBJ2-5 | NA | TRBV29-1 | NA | TGCAGCGTAGTCCTATTCGGAGAGACCCAGTACTTC | CSVVLFGETQYF
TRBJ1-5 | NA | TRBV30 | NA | TGTGCCTGGAGTGTAAGAGGGGCAACCCAGCATTTT | CAWSVRGATQHF
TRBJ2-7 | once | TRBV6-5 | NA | TGTGCCAGCAGTTACTTTGGGGGAGAATGGTACTTC | CASSYFGGEWYF